This TCR beta chain originates from a study of blood T cell repertoires in COVID-19. Across the study: The analysed material was cDNA or gDNA that came from T cells, B-cell-depleted T cells, or PBMCs.

Trimming shortened V by 2 bases and J by 3 bases, and 11 bases separated the two germline ends. From germline, CDR1 is SGDLS and CDR2 YYNGEE. The CDR3 is made up of 14 amino acids. Profiled with immunoSEQ multiplex PCR; TCRdb holds only in-frame clones, not every one. The table lists roughly 150,000 clones, roughly 84% of them singletons. The sequencing sample was made of PBMCs or T cells enriched from blood (not recorded which). The chain carries TRBV9 and TRBJ1-2, with a weak D call TRBD1 (5 bases). This receptor was taken from a man between 50 and 59 years old in a cohort exposed to, infected with or recovered from COVID-19 (not recorded which). CDR3 in DNA: TGTGCCAGCAGCGTTCGCGGGGGTGACTATGGCTACACCTTC. It yields the protein CASSVRGGDYGYTF. The full variable domain, its missing parts supplied by reference TRBV9 and TRBJ1-2, is DSGVTQTPKHLITATGQRVTLRCSPRSGDLSVYWYQQSLDQGLQFLIQYYNGEERAKGNILERFSAQQFPDLHSELNLSSLELGDSALYFCASSVRGGDYGYTFGSGTRLTVV.